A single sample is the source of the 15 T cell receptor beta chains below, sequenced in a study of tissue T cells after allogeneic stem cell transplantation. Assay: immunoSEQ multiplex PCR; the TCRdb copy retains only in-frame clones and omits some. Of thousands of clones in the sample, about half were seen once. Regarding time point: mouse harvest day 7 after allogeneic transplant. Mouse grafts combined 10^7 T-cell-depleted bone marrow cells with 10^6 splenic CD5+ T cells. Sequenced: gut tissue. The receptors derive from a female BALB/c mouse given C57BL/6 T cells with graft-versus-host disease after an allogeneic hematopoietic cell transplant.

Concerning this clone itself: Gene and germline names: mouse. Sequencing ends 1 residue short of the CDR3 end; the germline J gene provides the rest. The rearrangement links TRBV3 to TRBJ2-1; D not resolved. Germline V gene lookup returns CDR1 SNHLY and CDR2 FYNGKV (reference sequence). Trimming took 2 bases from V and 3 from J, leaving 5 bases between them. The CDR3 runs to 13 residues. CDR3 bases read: TGTGCCAGCAGCTTACACGGCTATGCTGAGCAGTTC. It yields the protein CASSLHGYAEQF. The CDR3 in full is CASSLHGYAEQFF.

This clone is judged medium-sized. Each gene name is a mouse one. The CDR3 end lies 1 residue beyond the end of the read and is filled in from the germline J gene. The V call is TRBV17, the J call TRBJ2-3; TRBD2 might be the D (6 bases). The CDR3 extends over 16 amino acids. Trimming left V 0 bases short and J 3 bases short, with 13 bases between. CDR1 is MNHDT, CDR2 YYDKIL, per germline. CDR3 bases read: TGTGCTAGCAGTAGAGATGGGGGAGGATGGGCAGAAACGCTGTAT. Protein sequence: CASSRDGGGWAETLY. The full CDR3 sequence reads CASSRDGGGWAETLYF.

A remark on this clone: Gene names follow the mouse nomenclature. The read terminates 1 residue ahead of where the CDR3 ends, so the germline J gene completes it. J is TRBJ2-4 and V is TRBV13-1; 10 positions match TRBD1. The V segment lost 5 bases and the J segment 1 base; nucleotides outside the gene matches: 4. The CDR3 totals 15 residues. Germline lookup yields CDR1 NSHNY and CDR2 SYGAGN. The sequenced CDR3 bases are TGTGCCAGCAGCCGGACAGGGGGAGGTCAAAACACCTTGTAC. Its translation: CASSRTGGGQNTLY. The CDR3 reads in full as CASSRTGGGQNTLYF.

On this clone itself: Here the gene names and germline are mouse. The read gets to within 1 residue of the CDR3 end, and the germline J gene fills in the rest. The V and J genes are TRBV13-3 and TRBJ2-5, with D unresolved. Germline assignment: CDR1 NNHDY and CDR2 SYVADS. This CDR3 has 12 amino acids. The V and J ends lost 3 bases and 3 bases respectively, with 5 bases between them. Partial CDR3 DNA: TGTGCCAGCAGTGGGACGCAAGACACCCAGTAC. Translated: CASSGTQDTQY. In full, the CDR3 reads CASSGTQDTQYF.

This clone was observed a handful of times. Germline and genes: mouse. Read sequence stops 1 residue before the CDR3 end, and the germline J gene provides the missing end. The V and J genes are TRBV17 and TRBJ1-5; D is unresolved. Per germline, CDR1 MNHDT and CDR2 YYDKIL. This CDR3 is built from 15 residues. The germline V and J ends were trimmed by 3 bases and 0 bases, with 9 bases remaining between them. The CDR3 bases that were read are TGTGCTAGCAGTAGTCGGGGAAATAACAACCAGGCTCCGCTT. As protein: CASSSRGNNNQAPL. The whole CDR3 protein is CASSSRGNNNQAPLF.

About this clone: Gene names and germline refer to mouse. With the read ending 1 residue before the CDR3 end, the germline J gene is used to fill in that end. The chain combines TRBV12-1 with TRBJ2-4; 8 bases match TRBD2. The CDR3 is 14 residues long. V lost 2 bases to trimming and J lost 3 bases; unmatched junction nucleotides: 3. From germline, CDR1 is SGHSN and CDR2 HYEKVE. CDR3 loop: CASSQDWVQNTLYF. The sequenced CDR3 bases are TGTGCCAGCTCTCAGGACTGGGTCCAAAACACCTTGTAC.

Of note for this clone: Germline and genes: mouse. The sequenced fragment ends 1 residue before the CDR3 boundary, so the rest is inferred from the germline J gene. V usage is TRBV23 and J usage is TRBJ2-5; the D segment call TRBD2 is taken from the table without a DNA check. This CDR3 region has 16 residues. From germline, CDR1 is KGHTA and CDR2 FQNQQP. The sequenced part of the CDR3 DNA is TGCTCCAGCAGTCAAAACTGGGGGGGCGCAGAAGACACCCAGTAC. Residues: CSSSQNWGGAEDTQY. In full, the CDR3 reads CSSSQNWGGAEDTQYF.

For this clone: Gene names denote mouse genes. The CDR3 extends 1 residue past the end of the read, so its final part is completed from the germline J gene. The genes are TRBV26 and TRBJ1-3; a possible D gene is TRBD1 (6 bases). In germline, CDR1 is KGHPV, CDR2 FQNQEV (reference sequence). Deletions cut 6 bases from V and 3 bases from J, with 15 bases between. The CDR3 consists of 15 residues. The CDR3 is CASSFSRGGGNTLYF. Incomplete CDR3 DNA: TGTGCCAGCAGCTTCTCCAGGGGAGGTGGAAATACGCTCTAT.

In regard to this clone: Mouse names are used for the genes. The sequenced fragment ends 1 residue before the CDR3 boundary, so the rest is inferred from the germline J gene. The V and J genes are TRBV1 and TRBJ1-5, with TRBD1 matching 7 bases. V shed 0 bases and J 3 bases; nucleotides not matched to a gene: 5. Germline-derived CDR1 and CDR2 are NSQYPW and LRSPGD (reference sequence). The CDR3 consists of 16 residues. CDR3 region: CTCSADRGRGNQAPLF. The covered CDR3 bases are TGCACCTGCAGTGCAGATAGGGGGCGCGGCAACCAGGCTCCGCTT.

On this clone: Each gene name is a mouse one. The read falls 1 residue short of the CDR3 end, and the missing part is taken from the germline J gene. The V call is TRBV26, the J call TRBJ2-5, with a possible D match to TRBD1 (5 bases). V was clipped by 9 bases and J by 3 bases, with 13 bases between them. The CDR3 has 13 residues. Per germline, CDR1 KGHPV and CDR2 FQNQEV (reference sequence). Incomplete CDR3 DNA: TGTGCCAGTAGCAGGGAAGGACAAGACACCCAGTAC. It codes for CASSREGQDTQY. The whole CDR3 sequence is CASSREGQDTQYF.

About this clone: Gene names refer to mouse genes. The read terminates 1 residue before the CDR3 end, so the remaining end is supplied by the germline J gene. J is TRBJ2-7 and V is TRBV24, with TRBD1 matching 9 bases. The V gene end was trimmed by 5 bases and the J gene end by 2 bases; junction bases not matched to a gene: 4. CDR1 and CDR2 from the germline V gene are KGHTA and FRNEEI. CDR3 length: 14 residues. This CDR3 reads CASSTGTGPYEQYF. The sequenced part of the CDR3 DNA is TGTGCCAGCAGTACCGGGACAGGGCCCTATGAACAGTAC.

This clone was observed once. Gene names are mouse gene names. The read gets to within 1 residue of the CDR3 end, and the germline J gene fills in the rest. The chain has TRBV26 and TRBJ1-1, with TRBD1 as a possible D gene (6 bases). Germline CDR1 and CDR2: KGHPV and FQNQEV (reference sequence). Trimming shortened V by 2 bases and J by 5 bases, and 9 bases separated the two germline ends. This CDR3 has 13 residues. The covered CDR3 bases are TGTGCCAGCAGTCTGCGGGACAAAACAGAAGTCTTC. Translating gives CASSLRDKTEVF. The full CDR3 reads CASSLRDKTEVFF.

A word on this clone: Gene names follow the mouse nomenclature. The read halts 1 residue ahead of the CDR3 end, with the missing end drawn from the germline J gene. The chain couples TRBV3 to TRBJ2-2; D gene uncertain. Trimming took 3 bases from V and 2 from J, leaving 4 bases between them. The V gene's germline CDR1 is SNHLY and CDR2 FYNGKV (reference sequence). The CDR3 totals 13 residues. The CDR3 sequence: CASSFVNTGQLYF. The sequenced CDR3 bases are TGTGCCAGCAGCTTCGTCAACACCGGGCAGCTCTAC.

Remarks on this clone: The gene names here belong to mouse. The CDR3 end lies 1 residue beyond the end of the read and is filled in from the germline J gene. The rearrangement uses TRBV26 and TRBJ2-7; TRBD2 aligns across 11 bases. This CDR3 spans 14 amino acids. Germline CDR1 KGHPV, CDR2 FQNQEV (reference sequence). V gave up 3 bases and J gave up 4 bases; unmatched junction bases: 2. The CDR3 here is CASSLGLGGYEQYF. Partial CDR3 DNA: TGTGCCAGCAGTCTTGGACTGGGGGGTTATGAACAGTAC.

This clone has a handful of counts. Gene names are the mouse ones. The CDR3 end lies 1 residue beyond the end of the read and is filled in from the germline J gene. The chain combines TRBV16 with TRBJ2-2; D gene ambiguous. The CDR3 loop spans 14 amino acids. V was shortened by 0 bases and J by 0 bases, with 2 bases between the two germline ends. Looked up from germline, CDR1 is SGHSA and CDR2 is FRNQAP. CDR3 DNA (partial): TGTGCAAGCAGCTTAGAAGCAAACACCGGGCAGCTCTAC. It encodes CASSLEANTGQLY. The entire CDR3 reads CASSLEANTGQLYF. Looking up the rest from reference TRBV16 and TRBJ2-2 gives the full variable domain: NAGVIQTPRHKVTGKGQEATLWCEPISGHSAVFWYRQTIVQGLEFLTYFRNQAPIDDSGMPKERFSAQMPNQSHSTLKIQSTQPQDSAVYLCASSLEANTGQLYFGEGSKLTVL.